The clone carrying this T cell receptor (beta chain) was observed a handful of times. This sample was taken from a study of blood T cell repertoires in COVID-19. Repertoires were generated with immunoSEQ multiplex PCR, while TCRdb's copy carries only in-frame clones and drops some. The sample carries about 200,000 clones, 86% recorded once. The study drew participants aged about 18 to 89 years from 20 to 30 US areas. Germline-derived CDR1 and CDR2 are SQVTM and ANQGSEA. V gave up 1 base and J gave up 9 bases; unmatched junction bases: 14. CDR3 length: 17 residues. The V gene is TRBV29-1, the J gene TRBJ2-1; 11 bases match TRBD2. The material sequenced was PBMCs or T cells enriched from blood (not recorded which). The receptor was isolated from a man between 35 and 55 years old with acute COVID-19. The CDR3 loop is CSVEARFLAGGWGEQFF. The CDR3, as DNA: TGCAGCGTTGAAGCCCGGTTTCTAGCGGGAGGTTGGGGTGAGCAGTTCTTC.